This TCR beta chain was sequenced for a study of patients and donors after allogeneic stem cell transplantation. MiXCR, run by TCRdb on the RT-PCR reads, gives a single entry per CDR3 protein. The repertoire has 200,000 to 250,000 distinct CDR3 sequences, over 12% of them found once; the top ten carry around a tenth. V lost 1 base and J lost 2, with 15 bases in between. This CDR3 has 16 amino acids. Germline loops: CDR1 LNHDA, CDR2 SQIVND (reference sequence). The origin of this receptor is a human donor who was either an allogeneic HSCT recipient or a stem cell or donor lymphocyte infusion donor (not recorded which). It is not recorded whose cells these are; they may come from a transplant donor. Input material: blood, either unsorted or a sorted T cell fraction (not recorded which). The V gene is TRBV19, the J gene TRBJ2-7; weak D call: TRBD1 (6 bases). CDR3 in amino acids: CASSIAGRGFPYEQYF. DNA of the CDR3: TGTGCCAGTAGTATAGCCGGAAGGGGGTTCCCCTACGAGCAGTACTTC.